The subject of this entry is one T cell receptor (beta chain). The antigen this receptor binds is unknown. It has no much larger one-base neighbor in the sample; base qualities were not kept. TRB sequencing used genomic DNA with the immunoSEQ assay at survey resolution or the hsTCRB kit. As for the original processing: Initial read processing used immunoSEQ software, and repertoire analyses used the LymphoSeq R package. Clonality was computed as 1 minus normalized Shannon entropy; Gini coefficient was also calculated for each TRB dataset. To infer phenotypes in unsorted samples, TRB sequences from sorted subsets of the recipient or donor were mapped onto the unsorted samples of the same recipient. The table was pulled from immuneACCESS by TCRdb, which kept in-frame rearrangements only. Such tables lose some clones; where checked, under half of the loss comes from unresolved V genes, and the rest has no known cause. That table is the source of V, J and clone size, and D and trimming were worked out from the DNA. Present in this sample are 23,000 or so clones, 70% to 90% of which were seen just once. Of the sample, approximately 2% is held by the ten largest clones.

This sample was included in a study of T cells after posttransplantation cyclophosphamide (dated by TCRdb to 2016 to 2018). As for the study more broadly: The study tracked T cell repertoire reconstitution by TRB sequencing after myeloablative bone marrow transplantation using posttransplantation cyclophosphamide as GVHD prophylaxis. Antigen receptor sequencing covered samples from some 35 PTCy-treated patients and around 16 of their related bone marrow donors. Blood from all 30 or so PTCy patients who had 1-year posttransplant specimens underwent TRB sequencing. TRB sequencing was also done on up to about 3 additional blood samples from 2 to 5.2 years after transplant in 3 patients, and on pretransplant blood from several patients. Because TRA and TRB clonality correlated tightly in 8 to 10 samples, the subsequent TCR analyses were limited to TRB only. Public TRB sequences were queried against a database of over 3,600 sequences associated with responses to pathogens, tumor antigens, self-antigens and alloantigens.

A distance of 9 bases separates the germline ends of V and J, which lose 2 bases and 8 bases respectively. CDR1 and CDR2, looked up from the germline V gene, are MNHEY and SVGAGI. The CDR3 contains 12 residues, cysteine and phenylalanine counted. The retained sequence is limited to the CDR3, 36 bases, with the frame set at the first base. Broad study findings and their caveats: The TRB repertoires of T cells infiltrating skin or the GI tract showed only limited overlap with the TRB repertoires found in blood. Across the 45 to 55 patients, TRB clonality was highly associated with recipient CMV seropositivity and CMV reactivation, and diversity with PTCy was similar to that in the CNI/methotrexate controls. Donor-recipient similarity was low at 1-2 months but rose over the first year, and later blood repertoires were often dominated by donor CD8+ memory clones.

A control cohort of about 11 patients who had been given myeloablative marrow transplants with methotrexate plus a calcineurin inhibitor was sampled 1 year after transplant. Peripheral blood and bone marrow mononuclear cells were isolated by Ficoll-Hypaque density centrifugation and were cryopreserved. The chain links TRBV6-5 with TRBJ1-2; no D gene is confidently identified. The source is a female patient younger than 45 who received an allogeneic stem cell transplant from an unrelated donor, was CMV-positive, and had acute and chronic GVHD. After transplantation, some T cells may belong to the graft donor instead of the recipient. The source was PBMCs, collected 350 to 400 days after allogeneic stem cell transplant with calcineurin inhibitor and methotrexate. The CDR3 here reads CASSYAEWGYTF. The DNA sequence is TGTGCCAGCAGTTACGCGGAATGGGGCTACACCTTC.